This TCR beta chain was identified during a study of cytomegalovirus exposure and HLA in healthy donors. The PCR ran on 60 Vbeta and 13 Jbeta primers. Clones were sequenced by immunoSEQ multiplex PCR, and TCRdb holds only the in-frame ones, with some missing. Among about 220,000 clones listed, about 81% were seen once. On this clone: What it binds is not known.

The CDR3 length is 14 residues. V was pared by 3 bases and J by 7 bases, with 13 bases between. The germline gives CDR1 MNHNS, CDR2 SASEGT. Overall study results and limits: The availability of immune exposure information extended only to CMV serostatus. The classifier reportedly diagnosed cytomegalovirus status with high specificity and sensitivity. Within a later analysis, the majority of CMV-associated TCR beta chains appeared HLA-restricted. Confirmation was obtained in vitro that a few CMV-associated chains are specific for CMV antigens.

The rearrangement links TRBV6-1 to TRBJ1-5, with a possible D match to TRBD1 (5 bases). The sample consisted of PBMCs. This receptor was identified in a man in his forties in good health and CMV-seropositive. CDR3 in DNA: TGTGCCAGCAGTGAGGTCAGGGAAGGCCAGCCCCAGCATTTT. This encodes CASSEVREGQPQHF.